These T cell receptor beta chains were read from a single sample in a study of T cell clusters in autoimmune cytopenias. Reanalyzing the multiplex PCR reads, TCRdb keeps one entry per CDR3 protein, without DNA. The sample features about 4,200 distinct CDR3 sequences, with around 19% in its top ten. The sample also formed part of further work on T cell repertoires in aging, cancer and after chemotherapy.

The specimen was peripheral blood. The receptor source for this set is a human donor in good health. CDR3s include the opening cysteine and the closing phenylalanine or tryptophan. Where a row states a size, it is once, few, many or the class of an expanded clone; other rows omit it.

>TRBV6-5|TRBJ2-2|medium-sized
CASREAGGPGELFF
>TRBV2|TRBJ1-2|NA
CASSESDRVYGYTF
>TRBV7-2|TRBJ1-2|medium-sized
CASSATVQAEYGGYTF
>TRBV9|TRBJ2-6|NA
CASSVVPGANVLTF
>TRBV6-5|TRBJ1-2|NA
CASSVGQGDDYTF
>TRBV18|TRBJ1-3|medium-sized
CASSPFSDRSSGNTIYF
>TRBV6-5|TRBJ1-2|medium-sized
CASSSLNPPGGYTF
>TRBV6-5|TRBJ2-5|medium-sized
CASSDGARETQYF
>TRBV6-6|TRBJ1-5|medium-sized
CASGQPNQPQHF
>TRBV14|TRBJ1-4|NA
CASSPPHGGVQNEKLFF
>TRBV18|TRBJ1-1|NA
CASFQRGDTEAFF
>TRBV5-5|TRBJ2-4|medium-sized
CASSLQGAQEVGIQYF
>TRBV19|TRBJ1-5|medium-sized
CASRTDRTQPQHF
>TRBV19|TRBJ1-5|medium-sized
CASSTSGPQHF
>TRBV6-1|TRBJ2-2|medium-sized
CASSEGTNTGELFF
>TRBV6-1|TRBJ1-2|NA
CASSSGQGAGGYTF
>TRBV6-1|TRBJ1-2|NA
CASSERGQGALSEGYTF
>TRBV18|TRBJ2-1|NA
CASSLGTATYNEQFF
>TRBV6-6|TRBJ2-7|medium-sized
CASSQRTEPPYEQYF
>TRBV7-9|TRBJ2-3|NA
CASSLERGRGTQYF
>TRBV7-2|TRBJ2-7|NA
CASSPSGTSTHEQYF
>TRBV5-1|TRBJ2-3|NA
CASSLDRGGTDTQYF
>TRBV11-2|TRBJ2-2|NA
CASSSPRRGTGELFF
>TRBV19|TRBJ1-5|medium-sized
CASSSKEGGNQPQHF
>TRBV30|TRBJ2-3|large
CAWSGGLAYTDTQYF
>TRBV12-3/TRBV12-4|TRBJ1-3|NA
CASSLVLRGSGNTIYF
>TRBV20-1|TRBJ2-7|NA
CSATQDRVVGEQYF
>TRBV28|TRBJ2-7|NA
CASSLDTSYEQYF
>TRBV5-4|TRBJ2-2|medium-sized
CASSLGGGPSTNTGELFF
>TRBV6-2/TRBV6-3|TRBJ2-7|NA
CASRSMVYEQYF
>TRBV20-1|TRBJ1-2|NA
CSAKGGLNGYTF
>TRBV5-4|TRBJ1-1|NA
CASSLELDTEAFF
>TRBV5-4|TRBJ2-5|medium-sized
CASSLGQGVQTQYF
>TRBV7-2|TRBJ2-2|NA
CASSFYRGFEYAGELFF
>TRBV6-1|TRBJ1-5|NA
CASRSSGGTVGNQPQHF
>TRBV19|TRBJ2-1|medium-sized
CASSMGVGLYNEQFF
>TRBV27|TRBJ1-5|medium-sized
CASPAPGQGLNQPQHF
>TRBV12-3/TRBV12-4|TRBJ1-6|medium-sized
CASSSRGYNSPLHF
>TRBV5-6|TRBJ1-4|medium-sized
CASSLGLVGLTNEKLFF
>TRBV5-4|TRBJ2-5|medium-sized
CASSFGTSGGAGETQYF
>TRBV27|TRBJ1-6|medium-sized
CASSRDGSSYNSPLHF
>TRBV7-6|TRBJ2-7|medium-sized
CASSSSDRHHEQYF
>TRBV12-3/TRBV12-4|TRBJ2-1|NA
CASSLSSAEQFF
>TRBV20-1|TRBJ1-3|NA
CSAADRASGNTIYF
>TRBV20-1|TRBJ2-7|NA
CSARGRDAVAYEQYF
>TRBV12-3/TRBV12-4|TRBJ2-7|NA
CASSFYRGFSYEQYF